Following are 27 T cell receptor beta chains from one sample sequenced in a study of OX40 agonist ivuxolimab in advanced cancers. The method was the immunoSEQ multiplex PCR assay. Drawn from immuneACCESS, this table holds only the in-frame rearrangements with V and J called that TCRdb kept. Clones are partly lost; checked studies trace under half to an unresolved V gene and leave the rest unexplained. A total of about 80,000 clones appear in this sample, roughly 87% of them only once. The ten largest clones represent over 0.25% of the sample. The source was CD4+ or CD8+ T cells sorted from blood, collected in a trial of the OX40 agonist ivuxolimab. These TCRs come from an adult with an advanced solid tumor such as melanoma, head and neck, liver or kidney cancer.

This clone was counted only a few times. Other DNA variants within this sample encode the same CDR3. V is TRBV5-4 and J is TRBJ1-2; a weak D match, TRBD1 (6 bases). The ends were cut back, 4 bases at V and 2 bases at J, with 9 bases in the middle. Per the germline V gene, CDR1 is SGHNT and CDR2 is YYREEE (reference sequence). The length of the CDR3 is 13 residues. CDR3 bases: TGTGCCAGCAGCCCGGACAGAAACTATGGCTACACCTTC. This codes for CASSPDRNYGYTF.

The chain is built from TRBV15 and TRBJ2-5; D tentatively fits TRBD1 or TRBD2 (5 bases each). The CDR3 covers 13 residues. V was cut by 7 bases and J by 0 bases, with 9 bases left in between. Germline CDR1 is LNHNV and CDR2 is YYDKDF (reference sequence). Here the CDR3 DNA reads TGTGCCACCAACCGGGGCAACCAAGAGACCCAGTACTTC. As protein: CATNRGNQETQYF.

The chain recombines TRBV27 with TRBJ2-2; TRBD2 is a possible D gene (5 bases). Per the germline V gene, CDR1 is MNHEY and CDR2 is SMNVEV (reference sequence). V gave up 3 bases and J gave up 7 bases, with 6 bases separating them. This CDR3 spans 12 amino acids. CDR3 loop: CASSFRGGELFF. CDR3 in DNA: TGTGCCAGCAGTTTCCGGGGCGGGGAGCTGTTTTTT.

V usage is TRBV28 and J usage is TRBJ1-4; D is ambiguous. This CDR3 is built from 15 residues. The germline gives CDR1 MDHEN, CDR2 SYDVKM. V lost 3 bases and J lost 5, with 13 bases in between. CDR3 DNA: TGTGCCAGCAGTTTCGGCCTGACTATGAATGAAAAACTGTTTTTT. This sequence encodes CASSFGLTMNEKLFF.

This chain links TRBV5-1 with TRBJ2-1; D gene uncertain. This CDR3 contains 12 residues. V was shortened by 1 base and J by 7 bases, with 6 bases between the two germline ends. Germline V CDR1 and CDR2: SGHRS, YFSETQ. The CDR3 DNA follows: TGCGCCAGCAGCTTGTGGGATAATGAGCAGTTCTTC. Its translation is CASSLWDNEQFF.

The CDR3 here is CALANRGGSPLHF. The CDR3 DNA follows: TGTGCCTTGGCTAATAGGGGGGGCTCACCCCTCCACTTT. This chain connects TRBV30 to TRBJ1-6; D is possibly TRBD1 (6 bases). This CDR3 is 13 amino acids long. Trimming took off 7 bases at V and 10 bases at J, with 17 bases between the two ends. In germline, CDR1 is GTSNPN, CDR2 SVGIG (reference sequence).

This clone was recorded only once. The CDR3 coding sequence is TGTGCCAGCAGCTTGAGACGCCAGAATGAGCAGTTCTTC. As protein: CASSLRRQNEQFF. The chain has TRBV7-2 and TRBJ2-1; D not certain. The germline V gene encodes CDR1 SGHTA and CDR2 FQGNSA. The ends were cut back, 3 bases at V and 7 bases at J, with 10 bases in the middle. The CDR3 totals 13 residues.

This clone has just one count. The rearrangement links TRBV6-1 to TRBJ2-7; D may be TRBD1 or TRBD2 (6 bases each). V was shortened by 3 bases and J by 4 bases, with 16 bases between the two germline ends. Germline CDR1 MNHNS, CDR2 SASEGT. This CDR3 spans 15 amino acids. In DNA form, the CDR3 reads TGTGCCAGCAGTGACGGGGGCGGTCGTGTTTACGAGCAGTACGTC. Translation: CASSDGGGRVYEQYV.

The chain couples TRBV4-3 to TRBJ2-7; no clear D gene. V was shortened by 4 bases and J by 4 bases, with 14 bases between the two germline ends. The CDR3 consists of 14 residues. In germline, CDR1 is LGHNA, CDR2 YSLEER. The CDR3 is CASSLTVQWYEQYF. The CDR3 nucleotides are TGCGCCAGCAGCCTCACGGTACAGTGGTACGAGCAGTACTTC.

This chain uses TRBV11-2 with TRBJ2-3; 11 bases match TRBD2. V shed 2 bases, J shed 4 bases, and the junction held 5 bases outside the gene matches. Germline V gives CDR1 SGHAT, CDR2 FQNNGV. CDR3 length: 16 residues. Here the CDR3 reads CASSLYSGGAPDTQYF. CDR3 DNA sequence: TGTGCCAGCAGCTTATATAGCGGGGGGGCCCCAGATACGCAGTATTTT.

This chain connects TRBV6-5 to TRBJ2-6; no clear D gene. CDR3 length: 15 residues. Germline-derived CDR1 and CDR2 are MNHEY and SVGAGI. V lost 2 bases and J 0 bases, leaving 5 bases between the germline ends. For the CDR3, the DNA is TGTGCCAGCAGTTACGGGAACTCTGGGGCCAACGTCCTGACTTTC. Translated: CASSYGNSGANVLTF.

This clone was seen just once. J is TRBJ1-4 and V is TRBV15; possibly TRBD1 for D (5 bases). The CDR3 totals 17 residues. Germline-derived CDR1 and CDR2 are LNHNV and YYDKDF (reference sequence). With 0 bases removed from V and 7 bases from J, the gap between germline ends came to 18 bases. CDR3 in amino acids: CATSREGRGKRGEKLFF. CDR3 sequence (DNA): TGTGCCACCAGCAGAGAGGGGAGGGGAAAGAGGGGTGAAAAACTGTTTTTT.

The chain has TRBV7-9 and TRBJ2-1; 7 positions match TRBD1. The CDR3 loop spans 16 amino acids. With 1 base clipped from V and 7 bases from J, the junction kept 10 bases outside the gene matches. The germline V gene has CDR1 SEHNR and CDR2 FQNEAQ (reference sequence). The CDR3 spells CASSLESAGGENEQFF. DNA of the CDR3: TGTGCCAGCAGCTTAGAATCGGCAGGGGGTGAGAATGAGCAGTTCTTC.

The gene calls are TRBV11-2 and TRBJ2-5; D may be TRBD1 or TRBD2 (6 bases each). The V gene lost 2 bases and the J gene lost 5 bases, with 15 bases spanning the gap. The CDR3 loop spans 15 amino acids. Germline V gene data show CDR1 as SGHAT and CDR2 as FQNNGV. Here the CDR3 reads CASSLLSGASETQYF. The CDR3 region has the DNA TGTGCCAGCAGCTTATTGTCGGGGGCGTCGGAGACCCAGTACTTC.

The chain combines TRBV27 with TRBJ2-3; 11 nucleotides align to TRBD2. With 6 bases clipped from V and 6 bases from J, the junction kept 5 bases outside the gene matches. The CDR3 is made up of 14 amino acids. Germline CDR1 is MNHEY and CDR2 is SMNVEV (reference sequence). CDR3 sequence reads: CASRIAGGRDTQYF. Written as DNA, the CDR3 is TGTGCCAGCAGAATAGCGGGGGGGAGGGATACGCAGTATTTT.

This sequence joins TRBV6-1 and TRBJ2-7; weak D call: TRBD2 (5 bases). Per germline, CDR1 MNHNS and CDR2 SASEGT. Between the trimmed V and J ends, which lost 2 bases and 2 bases, there was a span of 13 bases. This CDR3 is built from 15 residues. DNA of the CDR3: TGTGCCAGCAGTGAACCCGGGGAAGCGACCTACGAGCAGTACTTC. Its translation is CASSEPGEATYEQYF.

This clone was seen a few times. The gene calls are TRBV5-1 and TRBJ1-1; possibly TRBD1 for D (6 bases). This CDR3 comprises 13 residues. Germline CDR1 reads SGHRS; CDR2 reads YFSETQ. The V end was cut by 3 bases, the J end by 12 bases, with 18 bases between. The CDR3 protein is CASSSEGGSQSFF. The CDR3 nucleotides read TGCGCCAGCAGCTCAGAAGGGGGGAGCCAATCTTTCTTT.

The genes are TRBV28 and TRBJ1-5; perhaps TRBD1 as D (5 bases). There are 15 residues in the CDR3. Germline V gives CDR1 MDHEN, CDR2 SYDVKM. V was clipped by 5 bases and J by 2 bases, with 13 bases between them. CDR3 DNA: TGTGCCAGCAGTCTTTATGGGGGAGGCAATCAGCCCCAGCATTTT. Encoded protein: CASSLYGGGNQPQHF.

This clone was seen a handful of times. The V and J genes are TRBV6-1 and TRBJ1-5, with D hard to call. V was clipped by 10 bases and J by 0 bases, with 13 bases between them. Germline CDR1 reads MNHNS; CDR2 reads SASEGT. There are 14 residues in the CDR3. The CDR3 DNA follows: TGTGCCACTCAGGAGACATTTAGCAATCAGCCCCAGCATTTT. Translating gives CATQETFSNQPQHF.

This chain links TRBV5-5 with TRBJ1-5; TRBD1 might be the D (5 bases). Germline assignment: CDR1 SGHKS and CDR2 YYEKEE (reference sequence). V was pared by 0 bases and J by 7 bases, with 14 bases between. The CDR3 is 15 residues long. This CDR3 reads CASSLAFGDPQPQHF. The CDR3 DNA is TGTGCCAGCAGCTTGGCCTTCGGGGACCCGCAGCCCCAGCATTTT. Based on the CDR3 plus reference TRBV5-5 and TRBJ1-5, the full variable domain is DAGVTQSPTHLIKTRGQQVTLRCSPISGHKSVSWYQQVLGQGPQFIFQYYEKEERGRGNFPDRFSARQFPNYSSELNVNALLLGDSALYLCASSLAFGDPQPQHFGDGTRLSIL.

V is TRBV19 and J is TRBJ1-6; TRBD1 agrees at 7 bases. With 7 bases clipped from V and 7 bases from J, the junction kept 7 bases outside the gene matches. Germline V gene lookup returns CDR1 LNHDA and CDR2 SQIVND (reference sequence). CDR3 length: 14 residues. This chain's CDR3 is CASKQDRPNSPLHF. The CDR3 DNA reads as TGTGCCAGTAAGCAGGACAGGCCAAATTCACCCCTCCACTTT.

The J gene is TRBJ1-2, the V gene TRBV19; unclear D gene. Trimming shortened V by 4 bases and J by 0 bases, and 12 bases separated the two germline ends. CDR3 length equals 15 residues. Germline loops: CDR1 LNHDA, CDR2 SQIVND (reference sequence). The CDR3 spells CASSSPSSANYGYTF. Here the CDR3 DNA reads TGTGCCAGTAGTAGCCCCTCCAGTGCTAACTATGGCTACACCTTC.

J is TRBJ2-3 and V is TRBV2; D tentatively reads TRBD1 or TRBD2 (6 bases each). Between the trimmed V and J ends, which lost 2 bases and 4 bases, there was a span of 7 bases. The germline gives CDR1 SNHLY, CDR2 FYNNEI. The CDR3 is made up of 13 amino acids. This CDR3 reads CASSERGPDTQYF. Written as DNA, the CDR3 is TGTGCCAGCAGTGAACGGGGGCCAGATACGCAGTATTTT.

This rearrangement joins TRBV6-6 to TRBJ1-1; TRBD1 matches at 7 bases. Germline V lookup: CDR1 MNHNY, CDR2 SVGAGI (reference sequence). The trim removed 6 bases at V and 8 bases at J, leaving 9 bases unmatched. The CDR3 spans 13 residues. The CDR3 region is CASRPRQGGEAFF. The CDR3 nucleotides read TGTGCCAGCAGACCACGACAGGGTGGGGAAGCTTTCTTT.

The chain joins TRBV6-5 to TRBJ2-1; tentatively, D is TRBD1 (5 bases). This CDR3 has 11 residues. Germline V gives CDR1 MNHEY, CDR2 SVGAGI. Trimming removed 2 bases at V and 12 bases at J, with 8 bases between. CDR3 residues: CASSYGQGQFF. DNA of the CDR3: TGTGCCAGCAGTTACGGCCAGGGGCAGTTCTTC.

The chain employs TRBV19 and TRBJ2-1, with no clear D. V shed 1 base and J shed 7 bases, with 5 bases lying between them. Germline V lookup: CDR1 LNHDA, CDR2 SQIVND (reference sequence). This CDR3 region has 12 residues. For the CDR3, the DNA is TGTGCCAGTAGTATAGGCCTTAATGAGCAGTTCTTC. This translates into CASSIGLNEQFF.

The chain couples TRBV28 to TRBJ2-2; tentative D call: TRBD1 (5 bases). Per the germline V gene, CDR1 is MDHEN and CDR2 is SYDVKM. CDR3 length: 14 amino acids. V was cut by 7 bases and J by 3 bases, with 12 bases left in between. The CDR3 nucleotides are TGTGCCAGCATCGAGATAGGGGACACCGGGGAGCTGTTTTTT. Its protein is CASIEIGDTGELFF.